These T cell receptor beta chains were read from a single sample in a study of T cell changes during pregnancy in multiple sclerosis. Sequencing was performed with immunoSEQ multiplex PCR; in TCRdb, only in-frame clones are kept and a portion is missing. The sample contains some 31,000 clones, roughly 90% of which appear only once. The source was CD4+ T cells from peripheral blood mononuclear cells, collected in the second trimester of pregnancy. Receptors were obtained from a female donor in good health, enrolled as a control in a pregnancy study. Both conserved end residues are part of each CDR3. The order of the fields is CDR3 protein, CDR3 DNA, clone size, J gene, D gene, V gene. The D gene is left open where the match is weak. Clone sizes are given selectively: once, few, many, or a class where the clone is expanded.

CAWSVPPGRDEQYF,TGTGCCTGGAGTGTACCCCCCGGGAGAGACGAGCAGTACTTC,.,TRBJ2-7,.,TRBV30
CASSALPGANVLTF,TGTGCCAGCAGTGCACTACCTGGGGCCAACGTCCTGACTTTC,.,TRBJ2-6,.,TRBV6-4
CASSSQETQYF,TGTGCCAGCAGCTCGCAAGAGACCCAGTACTTC,once,TRBJ2-5,.,TRBV5-6
CASSSLREQYF,TGTGCCAGCAGCAGCTTGCGCGAGCAGTACTTC,few,TRBJ2-7,.,TRBV5-6
CASEEPGGGETAFF,TGTGCCAGCGAAGAGCCTGGGGGGGGTGAAACGGCTTTCTTT,.,TRBJ1-1,.,TRBV6-5
CASTSMTTAANTEAFF,TGTGCCAGCACCTCCATGACAACAGCGGCGAACACTGAAGCTTTCTTT,.,TRBJ1-1,.,TRBV7-9
CASSLGLGGPDTQYF,TGTGCCAGCTCACTAGGACTAGGAGGTCCGGATACGCAGTATTTT,.,TRBJ2-3,TRBD2,TRBV18
CASTLTSLLYNEQFF,TGTGCCAGCACCCTAACTAGCCTCCTATACAATGAGCAGTTCTTC,.,TRBJ2-1,.,TRBV11-2
CASRTANEKLFF,TGTGCCAGCAGGACAGCTAATGAAAAACTGTTTTTT,.,TRBJ1-4,.,TRBV28
CASSQVDRSYEQYF,TGCGCCAGCAGCCAAGTCGACAGGTCCTACGAGCAGTACTTC,.,TRBJ2-7,.,TRBV4-3
CASSVTDREKQYF,TGTGCCAGCAGCGTGACGGACAGGGAAAAGCAGTACTTC,.,TRBJ2-7,TRBD1,TRBV9
CASSIGGRVNTGELFF,TGTGCCAGTAGTATAGGAGGCCGAGTGAACACCGGGGAGCTGTTTTTT,.,TRBJ2-2,.,TRBV19
CAWRRGVNTGELFF,TGTGCCTGGAGGCGGGGGGTTAACACCGGGGAGCTGTTTTTT,.,TRBJ2-2,TRBD2,TRBV30
CASRVDSGGASEQYF,TGTGCCAGCAGGGTGGATAGCGGGGGGGCTTCCGAGCAGTACTTC,.,TRBJ2-7,TRBD2,TRBV2
CASSPRGEVGSSYNEQFF,TGTGCCAGCAGCCCTCGAGGAGAGGTAGGGAGCTCCTACAATGAGCAGTTCTTC,.,TRBJ2-1,.,TRBV11-2
CAWSGPSQGARYGYTF,TGTGCCTGGAGTGGACCTTCACAGGGGGCGAGGTATGGCTACACCTTC,.,TRBJ1-2,TRBD1,TRBV30
CASSDGLAKNIQYF,TGTGCCAGCAGTGACGGACTAGCCAAAAACATTCAGTACTTC,.,TRBJ2-4,.,TRBV6-1
CASSLGTSRPNEQFF,TGTGCCAGCAGCCTCGGGACTTCTCGCCCCAATGAGCAGTTCTTC,.,TRBJ2-1,.,TRBV7-6
CASSAQGSTGELFF,TGTGCCAGCAGTGCCCAGGGATCCACCGGGGAGCTGTTTTTT,.,TRBJ2-2,.,TRBV6-4
CASSSYGTSYEQYF,TGTGCCAGCAGCTCATACGGGACTAGCTACGAGCAGTACTTC,.,TRBJ2-7,TRBD2,TRBV5-8
CASSLEGALADTQYF,TGTGCCAGCAGCTTGGAGGGGGCGCTGGCAGATACGCAGTATTTT,.,TRBJ2-3,.,TRBV7-9
CASSLSTDTQYF,TGTGCCAGCAGCCTTAGCACAGATACGCAGTATTTT,.,TRBJ2-3,.,TRBV5-6
CASSRQAPSGGSSYNEQFF,TGTGCCAGCAGCCGGCAGGCACCGTCGGGGGGGAGCTCCTACAATGAGCAGTTCTTC,.,TRBJ2-1,TRBD2,TRBV4-2
CAWSVLAGGGEQFF,TGTGCCTGGAGTGTCCTAGCGGGAGGGGGTGAGCAGTTCTTC,.,TRBJ2-1,TRBD2,TRBV30
CASSRGTSGGLSTDTQYF,TGTGCCAGCAGCCGCGGGACTAGCGGGGGCCTTAGCACAGATACGCAGTATTTT,.,TRBJ2-3,TRBD2,TRBV11-3
CASSEIVGAGVRYTF,TGTGCCAGCAGTGAAATAGTCGGGGCAGGGGTAAGATACACCTTC,.,TRBJ1-2,.,TRBV2
CASSLTGQPTNYGYTF,TGCGCCAGCAGCTTGACAGGGCAGCCCACTAACTATGGCTACACCTTC,few,TRBJ1-2,.,TRBV5-1
CASSPRGGERNQPQHF,TGCGCCAGCAGTCCTAGGGGCGGGGAGAGGAATCAGCCCCAGCATTTT,.,TRBJ1-5,.,TRBV23-1
CASSSGTSRETQYF,TGTGCCAGCAGCTCCGGGACTAGCCGAGAGACCCAGTACTTC,.,TRBJ2-5,TRBD2,TRBV11-3
CASGLRRLEREMGTGELFF,TGTGCTAGTGGTTTGCGACGATTGGAGCGGGAGATGGGCACCGGGGAGCTGTTTTTT,.,TRBJ2-2,TRBD2,TRBV12-5
CASSPPLAGGRTGYEQYF,TGTGCCAGCTCACCACCGTTAGCGGGGGGCCGCACCGGGTACGAGCAGTACTTC,.,TRBJ2-7,TRBD2,TRBV18
CAWSVPFRNEKLFF,TGTGCCTGGAGTGTACCGTTCAGGAATGAAAAACTGTTTTTT,.,TRBJ1-4,.,TRBV30
CASSVGAGVMTGANVLTF,TGTGCCAGCAGCGTAGGGGCAGGGGTTATGACTGGGGCCAACGTCCTGACTTTC,.,TRBJ2-6,.,TRBV9
CAVRDRGNNEQFF,TGTGCCGTACGGGACAGGGGCAACAATGAGCAGTTCTTC,.,TRBJ2-1,TRBD1,TRBV10-3
CASSDGTNSNQPQHF,TGTGCCAGCAGTGATGGGACTAATAGCAATCAGCCCCAGCATTTT,.,TRBJ1-5,.,TRBV25-1
CASSQDLGGEQFF,TGTGCCAGCAGCCAAGATCTCGGGGGTGAGCAGTTCTTC,.,TRBJ2-1,.,TRBV14
CASSHPGLADEQYF,TGTGCCAGCAGCCATCCGGGACTAGCGGACGAGCAGTACTTC,.,TRBJ2-7,TRBD2,TRBV7-6
CASSPKSGTFYEQYF,TGTGCCAGCAGCCCAAAAAGCGGGACCTTCTACGAGCAGTACTTC,.,TRBJ2-7,TRBD2,TRBV5-6
CASSDLFEAFF,TGTGCCAGCAGTGACCTCTTTGAAGCTTTCTTT,.,TRBJ1-1,.,TRBV2
CASSLAVSGETQYF,TGTGCCAGCAGCTTAGCGGTGTCGGGGGAGACCCAGTACTTC,once,TRBJ2-5,.,TRBV7-9
CASSQEGQPIYEQYF,TGCGCCAGCAGCCAAGAGGGACAGCCGATCTACGAGCAGTACTTC,.,TRBJ2-7,TRBD1,TRBV4-3
CASSETGRIGYTF,TGTGCCAGCAGTGAGACAGGGAGAATAGGCTACACCTTC,once,TRBJ1-2,TRBD1,TRBV6-1
CASRPLAGGRETQYF,TGTGCCAGTCGCCCACTAGCGGGAGGGAGAGAGACCCAGTACTTC,.,TRBJ2-5,TRBD2,TRBV19
CASSPFQGDPTNEKLFF,TGTGCCAGCTCACCATTCCAGGGGGACCCAACTAATGAAAAACTGTTTTTT,.,TRBJ1-4,TRBD1,TRBV18
CASSLANLRTGRSPLHF,TGTGCCAGCAGCTTAGCGAACCTCCGGACAGGGCGTTCACCCCTCCACTTT,.,TRBJ1-6,TRBD1,TRBV7-2
CASSDWSGGQGRGQPQHF,TGTGCCAGCAGTGATTGGTCGGGGGGACAGGGTAGGGGTCAGCCCCAGCATTTT,once,TRBJ1-5,TRBD1,TRBV6-1
CASSFGGVNTEAFF,TGCGCCAGCAGCTTCGGCGGAGTGAACACTGAAGCTTTCTTT,.,TRBJ1-1,.,TRBV5-1
CAISPLSFSSGDSYEQYF,TGTGCCATCAGTCCCTTGAGCTTTAGTAGCGGGGACTCCTACGAGCAGTACTTC,once,TRBJ2-7,TRBD2,TRBV10-3
CASRVGQVEGEKLFF,TGTGCCAGTAGGGTGGGACAGGTGGAGGGTGAAAAACTGTTTTTT,.,TRBJ1-4,TRBD1,TRBV19
CASSQVGYYGYTF,TGTGCCAGCAGCCAAGTCGGGTACTATGGCTACACCTTC,.,TRBJ1-2,.,TRBV14
CASSLGVWGRVNTEAFF,TGTGCCAGCAGCTTAGGAGTTTGGGGGCGAGTCAACACTGAAGCTTTCTTT,.,TRBJ1-1,.,TRBV7-2
CASSSGQGNSSLHF,TGCGCCAGCAGCTCGGGACAGGGGAATTCATCCCTCCACTTT,.,TRBJ1-6,TRBD1,TRBV5-1
CASSIVGSRQGWTEAFF,TGTGCCAGTAGTATAGTAGGTTCGCGGCAGGGTTGGACTGAAGCTTTCTTT,.,TRBJ1-1,.,TRBV19